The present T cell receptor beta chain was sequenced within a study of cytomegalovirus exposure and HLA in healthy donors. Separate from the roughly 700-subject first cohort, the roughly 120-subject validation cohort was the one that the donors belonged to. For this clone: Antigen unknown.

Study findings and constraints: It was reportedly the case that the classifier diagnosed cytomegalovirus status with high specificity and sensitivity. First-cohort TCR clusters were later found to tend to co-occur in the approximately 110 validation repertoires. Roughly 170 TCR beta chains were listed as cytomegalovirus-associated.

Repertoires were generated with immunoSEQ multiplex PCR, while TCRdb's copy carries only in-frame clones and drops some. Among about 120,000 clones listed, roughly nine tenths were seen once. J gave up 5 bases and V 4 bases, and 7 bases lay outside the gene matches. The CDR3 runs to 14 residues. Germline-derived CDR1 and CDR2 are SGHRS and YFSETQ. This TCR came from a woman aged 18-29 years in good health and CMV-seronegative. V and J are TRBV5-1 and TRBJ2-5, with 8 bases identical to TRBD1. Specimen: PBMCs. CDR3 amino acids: CASSRGQGVETQYF. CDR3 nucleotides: TGCGCCAGCAGCCGAGGACAGGGCGTGGAGACCCAGTACTTC.